The next 26 T cell receptor beta chains were all read from a single sample in a study of blood T cells in healthy people across ages. The authors ran a second PCR of roughly 6 to 11 cycles using a sample-barcoded 5' primer and a J-beta primer mix. TCRdb re-called the 5' RACE reads through MiXCR, storing one row per CDR3 protein. Counted here are some 780,000 distinct CDR3 sequences, roughly three fifths occurring once; the ten biggest clones make up about a quarter. Sequences were obtained from blood. All receptors derive from a man aged 35 to 55 in good health.

V is TRBV4-2 and J is TRBJ1-2; D might be TRBD1 (5 bases). The ends were cut back, 0 bases at V and 2 bases at J, with 13 bases in the middle. CDR1 is LGHNA, CDR2 YNFKEQ, per germline. The CDR3 has 16 residues. The CDR3 nucleotides are TGTGCCAGCAGCCAAGAATCGCAGGGATGGAACTATGGCTACACCTTC. It is translated as CASSQESQGWNYGYTF.

The CDR3 DNA follows: TGTGCCAGCGAGACAGGGATCACAGATACGCAGTATTTT. This codes for CASETGITDTQYF. The V call is TRBV12-3 or TRBV12-4, the J call TRBJ2-3, with 7 bases lining up with TRBD1. Trimming cost V 8 bases and J 2 bases; bases outside gene matches: 4. The CDR3 length is 13 residues.

CDR3 in DNA: TGTGCCAGCACACTCCCAGGGCTGGATACGCAGTATTTT. Residues: CASTLPGLDTQYF. The chain uses TRBV7-8 and TRBJ2-3; tentatively, D is TRBD1 (5 bases). Germline values: CDR1 SGHVS, CDR2 FQNEAQ. The length of the CDR3 is 13 residues. Between the trimmed V and J ends, which lost 7 bases and 6 bases, there was a span of 14 bases.

The chain carries TRBV7-3 and TRBJ1-3; 7 bases line up with TRBD1. This CDR3 comprises 15 residues. With 4 bases clipped from V and 0 bases from J, the junction kept 3 bases outside the gene matches. Germline V gene lookup returns CDR1 SGHTA and CDR2 FQGTGA. This CDR3 is CASSSRGPSGNTIYF. CDR3 coding DNA: TGTGCCAGCAGCTCGAGGGGGCCCTCTGGAAACACCATATATTTT.

This chain links TRBV3-1 with TRBJ1-2; 7 nucleotides agree with TRBD1. V lost 6 bases, J lost 3 bases, and 10 bases stayed unmatched. CDR3 size: 15 residues. Germline loops: CDR1 LGHDT, CDR2 YNNKEL (reference sequence). The CDR3 DNA reads as TGTGCCAGCAGTCAGAGCCGGGACAGACACTATGGCTACACCTTC. Encoded protein: CASSQSRDRHYGYTF.

The J gene is TRBJ2-3, the V gene TRBV29-1; D tentatively fits TRBD1 or TRBD2 (7 bases each). Trimming stripped 6 bases from V and 2 bases from J, with 18 bases between. CDR1 is SQVTM and CDR2 is ANQGSEA in the germline V gene. CDR3 length: 15 amino acids. CDR3 sequence (DNA): TGCAGCGTGACCAGGGGGGCGGGGGTCACAGATACGCAGTATTTT. Translation: CSVTRGAGVTDTQYF.

This CDR3 is CASSYRTSSYEQYF. As DNA, the CDR3 is TGTGCCAGCAGCTACCGGACTTCTTCCTACGAGCAGTACTTC. The chain is built from TRBV11-3 and TRBJ2-7; D might be TRBD2 (5 bases). Trimming stripped 4 bases from V and 1 base from J, with 11 bases between. The germline gives CDR1 SGHNT, CDR2 YENEEA. This CDR3 comprises 14 residues.

This chain links TRBV9 with TRBJ1-1, with D possibly being TRBD1 (5 bases). V was pared by 0 bases and J by 0 bases, with 9 bases between. The CDR3 length is 15 residues. Germline values: CDR1 SGDLS, CDR2 YYNGEE. The CDR3: CASSVDGAMNTEAFF. The CDR3 DNA follows: TGTGCCAGCAGCGTAGATGGGGCAATGAACACTGAAGCTTTCTTT.

CDR3 loop: CASSLKPRLESLSYEQYF. DNA for the CDR3: TGTGCCAGCAGCTTAAAACCCCGCCTTGAAAGCCTCTCCTACGAGCAGTACTTC. This sequence joins TRBV13 and TRBJ2-7, with D uncertain. Looked up from germline, CDR1 is PRHDT and CDR2 is FYEKMQ (reference sequence). V was cut by 2 bases and J by 0 bases, with 20 bases left in between. This CDR3 comprises 18 residues. The entire variable domain, with the rest obtained from reference TRBV13 and TRBJ2-7, is as follows: AAGVIQSPRHLIKEKRETATLKCYPIPRHDTVYWYQQGPGQDPQFLISFYEKMQSDKGSIPDRFSAQQFSDYHSELNMSSLELGDSALYFCASSLKPRLESLSYEQYFGPGTRLTVT.

The chain couples TRBV6-5 to TRBJ2-7; 12 bases fit TRBD2. There are 15 residues in the CDR3. V trimming: 6 bases; J trimming: 2 bases; junction bases outside the gene matches: 5. CDR1 and CDR2 (germline): MNHEY, SVGAGI. The chain's CDR3 is CASRSGLAGTYEQYF. CDR3 bases: TGTGCCAGCAGGTCTGGACTAGCGGGAACCTACGAGCAGTACTTC.

Notes on this clonotype: At one end the junction does not follow the germline gene, possibly because of a read error. The genes are TRBV29-1 and TRBJ1-3, with D uncertain. Germline CDR1 and CDR2: SQVTM and ANQGSEA. There are 13 residues in the CDR3. CDR3 sequence (DNA): TGCGGCGTTGAACAGAGCTCTGGAAACACCATATATTTT. Translating gives CGVEQSSGNTIYF.

This clonotype has a handful of counts. The rearrangement joins TRBV18 to TRBJ1-4, with 8 nucleotides matching TRBD1. Germline trimming cut 6 bases from V and 5 bases from J; bases unmatched to any gene: 8. This CDR3 spans 15 amino acids. Germline CDR1 and CDR2: KGHSH and LQKENI. The chain's CDR3 is CASSPDRDRNEKLFF. DNA for the CDR3: TGTGCCAGCTCTCCGGACCGGGACAGGAATGAAAAACTGTTTTTT.

The chain is built from TRBV20-1 and TRBJ2-7, with D uncertain. Germline-derived CDR1 and CDR2 are DFQATT and SNEGSKA (reference sequence). V lost 6 bases to trimming and J lost 7 bases, with 10 bases between them. The CDR3 runs 10 residues. CDR3 nucleotides: TGCAGTGCCTATAGCAATGAGCAGTACTTC. Protein: CSAYSNEQYF.

The chain carries TRBV27 and TRBJ2-3, with 12 bases aligning to TRBD2. The junction had 4 bases not matched to a gene; V was cut back by 9 bases and J by 3 bases. Per germline, CDR1 MNHEY and CDR2 SMNVEV (reference sequence). The CDR3 runs to 14 residues. The CDR3 sequence is CASETSGGTDTQYF. The CDR3 DNA reads as TGTGCCAGTGAGACTAGCGGGGGAACAGATACGCAGTATTTT.

This chain uses TRBV27 with TRBJ1-1, with TRBD1 as a possible D gene (5 bases). In germline, CDR1 is MNHEY, CDR2 SMNVEV (reference sequence). Trimming shortened V by 2 bases and J by 1 base, and 11 bases separated the two germline ends. The CDR3 sequence is 15 residues long. The CDR3 loop reads CASSLIGGANTEAFF. Here the CDR3 DNA reads TGTGCCAGCAGTTTAATTGGCGGGGCGAACACTGAAGCTTTCTTT.

This clonotype has just one count. The V gene is TRBV25-1, the J gene TRBJ2-5; D may be TRBD2 (6 bases). Judging by the DNA end, TRBJ2-7 fits better; the J call may be wrong. CDR3 length: 12 amino acids. Germline CDR1 MGHDK, CDR2 SYGVNS. In nucleotides, the CDR3 is TGTGCCAGCAGCGACGGAGGGGTCGAGCAGTACTTC. This sequence encodes CASSDGGVEQYF.

This clonotype was observed a few times. The V call is TRBV7-9, the J call TRBJ1-1; no reliable D call. The germline V gene encodes CDR1 SEHNR and CDR2 FQNEAQ (reference sequence). This CDR3 is built from 13 residues. The V end was cut by 5 bases, the J end by 1 base, with 8 bases between. The chain's CDR3 is CASSRITNTEAFF. The CDR3 DNA follows: TGTGCCAGCAGCCGTATAACGAACACTGAAGCTTTCTTT.

The chain is built from TRBV4-3 and TRBJ1-1; tentatively, D is TRBD1 (6 bases). V lost 0 bases and J 6 bases, leaving 17 bases between the germline ends. The germline CDR1 and CDR2 sequences are LGHNA and YSLEER. The CDR3 covers 16 residues. CDR3 in DNA: TGCGCCAGCAGCCAAGATTGGGCAGGGGCCTTATCTGAAGCTTTCTTT. Translated: CASSQDWAGALSEAFF.

The chain recombines TRBV9 with TRBJ2-3; D remains unclear. The CDR3 runs to 13 residues. CDR1 SGDLS and CDR2 YYNGEE come from the germline V gene. V shed 3 bases and J shed 3 bases, with 8 bases lying between them. The CDR3 loop reads CASSAKTTDTQYF. The CDR3 DNA reads as TGTGCCAGCAGCGCCAAAACGACAGATACGCAGTATTTT.

The chain carries TRBV5-1 and TRBJ2-1; TRBD2 matches at 7 bases. V lost 2 bases and J lost 0; bases outside the gene matches: 5. There are 16 residues in the CDR3. Germline V gene lookup returns CDR1 SGHRS and CDR2 YFSETQ. CDR3 bases: TGCGCCAGCAGCTTACGCCGGGGGGTCTCCTACAATGAGCAGTTCTTC. This translates into CASSLRRGVSYNEQFF.

This chain uses TRBV29-1 with TRBJ2-5, with D perhaps TRBD1 (6 bases). Germline lookup yields CDR1 SQVTM and CDR2 ANQGSEA. The CDR3 is made up of 12 amino acids. Trimming removed 6 bases at V and 1 base at J, with 9 bases between. The CDR3 nucleotides read TGCAGCGTCGACAGGAGCCAAGAGACCCAGTACTTC. It translates to CSVDRSQETQYF.

A few counts support this clonotype. The V gene is TRBV7-8, the J gene TRBJ2-5, with a weak D call TRBD2 (6 bases). Per germline, CDR1 SGHVS and CDR2 FQNEAQ. V was trimmed by 3 bases and J by 2 bases, leaving 13 bases between them. CDR3 length equals 15 residues. DNA of the CDR3: TGTGCCAGCAGCTTGGCGGGGCAGGTACAAGAGACCCAGTACTTC. Its translation: CASSLAGQVQETQYF.

The chain links TRBV24-1 to TRBJ2-3; 8 bases are a match to TRBD2. The junction had 19 bases not matched to a gene; V was cut back by 9 bases and J by 6 bases. The CDR3 is 17 amino acids. The germline CDR1 and CDR2 sequences are KGHDR and SFDVKD. CDR3 residues: CATPRSAGEGFSDTQYF. The CDR3 region has the DNA TGTGCCACCCCGAGGTCAGCGGGAGAGGGGTTTAGTGATACGCAGTATTTT.

The chain recombines TRBV9 with TRBJ1-3; D is undetermined. CDR3 length: 18 residues. Trimming removed 4 bases at V and 4 bases at J, with 24 bases between. Germline lookup yields CDR1 SGDLS and CDR2 YYNGEE. The CDR3 region is CASSTNPGRLDTGNTIYF. CDR3 bases: TGTGCCAGCAGCACCAACCCTGGGAGGTTGGATACCGGAAACACCATATATTTT.

The chain uses TRBV20-1 and TRBJ2-3; 8 bases line up with TRBD1. The CDR3 totals 15 residues. Germline CDR1 reads DFQATT; CDR2 reads SNEGSKA (reference sequence). V shed 6 bases, J shed 4 bases, and the junction held 12 bases outside the gene matches. CDR3 nucleotides: TGCAGTGCCGATGGACAGGGAGGTGCATCAGATACGCAGTATTTT. Amino acid sequence: CSADGQGGASDTQYF.

The chain carries TRBV25-1 and TRBJ2-6, with D perhaps TRBD2 (5 bases). Trimming took 4 bases from V and 15 from J, leaving 13 bases between them. The CDR3 loop spans 12 amino acids. The germline CDR1 and CDR2 sequences are MGHDK and SYGVNS. The CDR3 sequence is CASSGRARGLTF. The CDR3 DNA follows: TGTGCCAGCAGTGGCAGAGCCCGGGGCCTGACTTTC.